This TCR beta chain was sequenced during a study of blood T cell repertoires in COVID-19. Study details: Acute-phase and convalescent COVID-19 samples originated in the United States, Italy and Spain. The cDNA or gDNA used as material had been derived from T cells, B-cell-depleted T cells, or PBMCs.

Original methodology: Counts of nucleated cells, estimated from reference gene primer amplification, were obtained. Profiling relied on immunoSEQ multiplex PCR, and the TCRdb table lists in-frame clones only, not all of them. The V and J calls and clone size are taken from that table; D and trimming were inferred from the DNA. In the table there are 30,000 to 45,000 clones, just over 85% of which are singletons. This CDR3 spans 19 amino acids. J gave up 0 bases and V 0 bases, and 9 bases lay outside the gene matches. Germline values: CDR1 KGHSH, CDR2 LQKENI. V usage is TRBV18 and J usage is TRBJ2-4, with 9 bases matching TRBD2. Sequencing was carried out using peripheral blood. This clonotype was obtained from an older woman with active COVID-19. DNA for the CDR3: TGTGCCAGCTCACCACCCAGCGGGGGGAACACTTTAGCCAAAAACATTCAGTACTTC. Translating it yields CASSPPSGGNTLAKNIQYF.